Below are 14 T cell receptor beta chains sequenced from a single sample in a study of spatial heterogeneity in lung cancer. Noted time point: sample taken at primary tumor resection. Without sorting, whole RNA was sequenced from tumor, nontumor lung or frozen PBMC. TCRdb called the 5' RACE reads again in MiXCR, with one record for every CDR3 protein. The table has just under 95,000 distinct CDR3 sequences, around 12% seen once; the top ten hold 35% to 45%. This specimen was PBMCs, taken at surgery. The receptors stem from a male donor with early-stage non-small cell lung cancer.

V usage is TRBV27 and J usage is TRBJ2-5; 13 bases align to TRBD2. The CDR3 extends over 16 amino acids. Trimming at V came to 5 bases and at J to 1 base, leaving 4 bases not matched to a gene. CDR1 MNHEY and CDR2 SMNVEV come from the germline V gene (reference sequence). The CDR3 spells CASSGWTSGGQETQYF. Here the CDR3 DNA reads TGTGCCAGCAGTGGGTGGACTAGCGGGGGCCAAGAGACCCAGTACTTC.

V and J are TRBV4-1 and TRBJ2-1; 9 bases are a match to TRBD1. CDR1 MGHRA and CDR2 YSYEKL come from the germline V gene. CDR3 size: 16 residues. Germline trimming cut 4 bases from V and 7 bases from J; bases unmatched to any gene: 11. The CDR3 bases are TGCGCCAGCAGCCGCGATCCGGGACAGGGTTTTAATGAGCAGTTCTTC. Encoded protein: CASSRDPGQGFNEQFF.

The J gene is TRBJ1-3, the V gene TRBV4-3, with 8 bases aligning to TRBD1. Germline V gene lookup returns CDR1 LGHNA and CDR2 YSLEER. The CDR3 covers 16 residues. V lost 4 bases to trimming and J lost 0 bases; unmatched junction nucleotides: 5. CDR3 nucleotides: TGCGCCAGCAGCCCAAGGGACAGGCCCTCTGGAAACACCATATATTTT. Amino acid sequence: CASSPRDRPSGNTIYF.

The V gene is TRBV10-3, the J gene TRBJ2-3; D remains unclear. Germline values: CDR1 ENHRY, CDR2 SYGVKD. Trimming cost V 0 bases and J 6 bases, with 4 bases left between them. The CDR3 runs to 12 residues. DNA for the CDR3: TGTGCCATCAGTGAGTCAGCCGATACGCAGTATTTT. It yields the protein CAISESADTQYF.

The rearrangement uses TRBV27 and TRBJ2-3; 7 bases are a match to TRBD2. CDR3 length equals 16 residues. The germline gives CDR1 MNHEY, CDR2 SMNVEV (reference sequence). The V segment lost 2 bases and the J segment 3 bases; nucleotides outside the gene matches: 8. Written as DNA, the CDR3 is TGTGCCAGCAGTTTAATGTTCCGGGAGGTAACAGATACGCAGTATTTT. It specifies CASSLMFREVTDTQYF.

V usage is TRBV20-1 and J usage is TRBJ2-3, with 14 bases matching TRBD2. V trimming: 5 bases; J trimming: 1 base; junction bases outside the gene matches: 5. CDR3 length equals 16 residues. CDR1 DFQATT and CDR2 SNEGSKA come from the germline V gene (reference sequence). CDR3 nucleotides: TGCAGTGCTCGACTAGCGGGGGGGCCGGGCACAGATACGCAGTATTTT. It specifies CSARLAGGPGTDTQYF.

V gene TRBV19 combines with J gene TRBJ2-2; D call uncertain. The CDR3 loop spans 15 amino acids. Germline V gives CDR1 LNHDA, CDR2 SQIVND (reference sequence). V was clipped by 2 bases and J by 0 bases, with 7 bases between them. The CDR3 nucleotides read TGTGCCAGTAGTATACTCCAGCCGAACACCGGGGAGCTGTTTTTT. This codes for CASSILQPNTGELFF.

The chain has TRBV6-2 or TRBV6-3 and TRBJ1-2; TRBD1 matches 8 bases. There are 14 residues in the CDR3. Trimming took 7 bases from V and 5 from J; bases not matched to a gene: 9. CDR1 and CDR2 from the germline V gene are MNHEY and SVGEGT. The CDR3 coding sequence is TGTGCCAGCACCCTCCGGACAGGGCCGTATGGCTACACCTTC. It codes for CASTLRTGPYGYTF.

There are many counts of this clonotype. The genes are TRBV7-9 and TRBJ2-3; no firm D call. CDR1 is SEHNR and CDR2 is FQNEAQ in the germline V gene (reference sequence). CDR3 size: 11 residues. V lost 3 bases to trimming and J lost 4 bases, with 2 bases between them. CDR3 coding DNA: TGTGCCAGCAGCTTTTCAGATACGCAGTATTTT. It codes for CASSFSDTQYF.

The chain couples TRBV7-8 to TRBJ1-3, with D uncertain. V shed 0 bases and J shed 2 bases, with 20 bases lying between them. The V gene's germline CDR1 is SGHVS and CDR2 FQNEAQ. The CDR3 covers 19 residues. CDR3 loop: CASSLAARAGARPGNTIYF. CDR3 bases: TGTGCCAGCAGCTTAGCCGCAAGGGCGGGCGCCCGTCCTGGAAACACCATATATTTT.

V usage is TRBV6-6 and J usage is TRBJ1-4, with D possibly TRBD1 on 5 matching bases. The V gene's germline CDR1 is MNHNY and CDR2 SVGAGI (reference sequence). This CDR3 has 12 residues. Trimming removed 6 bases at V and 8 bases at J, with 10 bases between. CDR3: CASSRVQEKLFF. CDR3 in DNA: TGTGCCAGCAGCAGGGTACAGGAAAAACTGTTTTTT.

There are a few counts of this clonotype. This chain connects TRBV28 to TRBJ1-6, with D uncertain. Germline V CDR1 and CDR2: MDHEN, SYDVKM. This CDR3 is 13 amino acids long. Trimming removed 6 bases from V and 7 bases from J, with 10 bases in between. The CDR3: CASSRTGNSPLHF. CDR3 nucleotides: TGTGCCAGCAGCCGGACGGGGAATTCACCCCTCCACTTT.

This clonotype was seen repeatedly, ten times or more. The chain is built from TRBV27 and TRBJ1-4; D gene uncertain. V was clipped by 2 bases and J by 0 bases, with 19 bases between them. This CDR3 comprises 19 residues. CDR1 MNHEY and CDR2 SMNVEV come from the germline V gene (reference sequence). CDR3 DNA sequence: TGTGCCAGCAGTTTACGGCCGGCGGCAGCAAGAGCAACTAATGAAAAACTGTTTTTT. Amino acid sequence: CASSLRPAAARATNEKLFF.

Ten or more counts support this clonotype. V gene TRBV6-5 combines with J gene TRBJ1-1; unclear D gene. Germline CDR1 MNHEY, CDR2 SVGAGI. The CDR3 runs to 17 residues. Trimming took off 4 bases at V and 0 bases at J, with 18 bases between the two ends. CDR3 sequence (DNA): TGTGCCAGCAGTTCCCTTTACGACGGCTCCATGAACACTGAAGCTTTCTTT. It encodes CASSSLYDGSMNTEAFF.